This is a list of T cell receptor beta chains from one sample in a study of T cells in Graves' hyperthyroidism and ophthalmopathy. TCRdb passed the multiplex PCR reads through MiXCR, listing each CDR3 protein once. In the table there are around 400,000 distinct CDR3 sequences, approximately 14% of which are singletons. Sequenced: blood. These receptors were collected from a woman aged 60-75 years with Graves' ophthalmopathy. CDR3s include the opening cysteine and the closing phenylalanine or tryptophan. A D gene is named only where the DNA matches it firmly. Where a row states a size, it is once, few, many or the class of an expanded clone; other rows omit it.

clone size	V gene	D gene	J gene	CDR3 protein	CDR3 DNA
many	TRBV29-1	NA	TRBJ2-7	CSVGQRTGEQYF	TGCAGCGTTGGCCAGCGGACGGGCGAGCAGTACTTC
NA	TRBV2	NA	TRBJ2-7	CAGSDHEQYF	TGTGCCGGCAGTGACCACGAGCAGTACTTC
many	TRBV12-3/TRBV12-4	TRBD2	TRBJ2-3	CASSSTSGGSTDTQYF	TGTGCCAGCAGTTCCACTAGCGGGGGAAGCACAGATACGCAGTATTTT
many	TRBV2	NA	TRBJ1-2	CASSSADYYGYTF	TGTGCCAGCAGTTCCGCAGACTACTATGGCTACACCTTC
many	TRBV20-1	NA	TRBJ2-7	CSARVDRGAYEQYF	TGCAGTGCTAGAGTTGATCGCGGGGCCTACGAGCAGTACTTC
many	TRBV29-1	TRBD2	TRBJ2-1	CSVGTSPRHTYNEQFF	TGCAGCGTTGGGACTAGCCCCCGACATACATACAATGAGCAGTTCTTC
many	TRBV30	NA	TRBJ2-5	CAWSRGDRLRETQYF	TGTGCCTGGAGTCGGGGGGACAGGCTTCGGGAGACCCAGTACTTC
few	TRBV5-1	TRBD2	TRBJ2-2	CASSLDVPSGRAYGELFF	TGCGCCAGCAGCTTGGACGTCCCTAGCGGGAGGGCCTACGGGGAGCTGTTTTTT
NA	TRBV20-1	TRBD1	TRBJ1-5	CSALTGDSNYQPQHF	TGCAGTGCCCTGACCGGGGACAGCAATTATCAGCCCCAGCATTTT
NA	TRBV7-6	TRBD1	TRBJ1-4	CASSSTGLGNEKLFF	TGTGCCAGCAGCTCGACAGGGTTGGGTAATGAAAAACTGTTTTTT
few	TRBV20-1	NA	TRBJ1-2	CSASYVGYTF	TGCAGTGCGTCGTACGTTGGCTACACCTTC
many	TRBV27	NA	TRBJ2-1	CASSLLGGHNEQFF	TGTGCCAGCAGTTTATTGGGCGGACACAATGAGCAGTTCTTC
NA	TRBV4-1	NA	TRBJ2-5	CASSQDMVDSETQYF	TGCGCCAGCAGCCAAGATATGGTAGATTCAGAGACCCAGTACTTC
many	TRBV7-9	TRBD1	TRBJ2-7	CASKGAGETYEQYF	TGTGCCAGCAAGGGGGCAGGGGAGACCTACGAGCAGTACTTC
many	TRBV5-1	NA	TRBJ2-7	CASSLGGAIEQYF	TGCGCCAGCAGCCTGGGGGGAGCTATCGAGCAGTACTTC
many	TRBV20-1	NA	TRBJ2-1	CSARLRLVAEQFF	TGCAGTGCTAGACTGCGACTAGTAGCTGAGCAGTTCTTC
many	TRBV12-3/TRBV12-4	NA	TRBJ2-2	CASSMKGNTGELFF	TGTGCCAGCAGTATGAAGGGGAACACCGGGGAGCTGTTTTTT
NA	TRBV9	TRBD2	TRBJ2-3	CASSPGGPVDTQYF	TGTGCCAGCAGCCCGGGGGGGCCCGTAGATACGCAGTATTTT
many	TRBV6-1	NA	TRBJ2-3	CASSTAHPTDTQYF	TGTGCCAGCAGTACAGCCCATCCCACAGATACGCAGTATTTT
once	TRBV28	NA	TRBJ1-1	CASLPEGGRQPTEAFF	TGTGCCAGTCTCCCGGAAGGGGGGCGCCAGCCCACTGAAGCTTTCTTT
many	TRBV5-6	NA	TRBJ2-7	CASSLAGTPDYEQYF	TGTGCCAGCAGCTTGGCAGGGACTCCTGACTACGAGCAGTACTTC
many	TRBV28	NA	TRBJ1-4	CASSSRARTEKLFF	TGTGCCAGCAGTAGCAGGGCGCGAACCGAAAAACTGTTTTTT
NA	TRBV7-9	NA	TRBJ2-1	CAIEEYNEQFF	TGTGCCATCGAGGAATACAATGAGCAGTTCTTC
few	TRBV6-5	NA	TRBJ1-2	CASSYNANYGYTF	TGTGCCAGCAGTTACAATGCTAACTATGGCTACACCTTC
few	TRBV6-2/TRBV6-3	NA	TRBJ2-7	CASSYSGNPYEQYF	TGTGCCAGCAGTTACTCTGGGAACCCCTACGAGCAGTACTTC
few	TRBV19	TRBD1	TRBJ2-3	CASSPYRTGFGSQYF	TGTGCCAGTAGTCCCTACCGGACAGGGTTTGGTTCGCAGTATTTT
NA	TRBV6-1	TRBD1	TRBJ2-1	CASKDRDYNEQFF	TGTGCCAGCAAGGACAGGGACTACAATGAGCAGTTCTTC
NA	TRBV18	TRBD1	TRBJ1-4	CASSPGQGLEKLFF	TGTGCCAGCTCTCCAGGACAGGGGCTAGAAAAACTGTTTTTT
many	TRBV6-1	TRBD2	TRBJ2-3	CASSEVAGKSTDTQYF	TGTGCCAGCAGTGAAGTAGCGGGGAAAAGCACAGATACGCAGTATTTT
few	TRBV12-3/TRBV12-4	NA	TRBJ2-1	CASRGSGVEQFF	TGTGCCAGCAGGGGCAGTGGCGTTGAGCAGTTCTTC
few	TRBV20-1	TRBD2	TRBJ2-7	CSARDGGLAGETYEQYF	TGCAGTGCTAGAGATGGTGGACTAGCGGGAGAAACCTACGAGCAGTACTTC
NA	TRBV27	TRBD2	TRBJ2-7	CASSGLAGAHEQYF	TGTGCCAGCAGTGGACTAGCGGGAGCCCACGAGCAGTACTTC
many	TRBV6-5	TRBD2	TRBJ2-5	CASSYLGSGGETQYF	TGTGCCAGCAGTTACCTGGGGTCGGGGGGTGAGACCCAGTACTTC
NA	TRBV5-6	NA	TRBJ2-1	CASSLLQLSYNEQFF	TGTGCCAGCAGCTTGTTACAGCTCTCCTACAATGAGCAGTTCTTC
NA	TRBV20-1	TRBD2	TRBJ2-1	CSAGGPKREPYNEQFF	TGCAGTGCCGGGGGACCTAAGCGGGAACCCTACAATGAGCAGTTCTTC
few	TRBV6-1	TRBD1	TRBJ1-5	CASSGGQGMNQPQHF	TGTGCCAGCAGTGGAGGACAGGGGATGAATCAGCCCCAGCATTTT
many	TRBV6-1	NA	TRBJ2-1	CASGRGLNEQFF	TGTGCCAGCGGGAGAGGGCTCAATGAGCAGTTCTTC
NA	TRBV5-5	NA	TRBJ1-2	CASSLAASSYGYTF	TGTGCCAGCAGCTTGGCCGCCAGTTCCTATGGCTACACCTTC
many	TRBV3-1	TRBD2	TRBJ2-1	CASSQATGGGSEQFF	TGTGCCAGCAGCCAAGCGACGGGAGGCGGTAGTGAGCAGTTCTTC
NA	TRBV19	TRBD2	TRBJ2-1	CASSTTTSGPNEQFF	TGTGCCAGTAGTACGACGACTAGCGGGCCAAATGAGCAGTTCTTC
few	TRBV29-1	TRBD1	TRBJ2-7	CSAEGQDYEQYF	TGCAGCGCCGAGGGACAGGACTACGAGCAGTACTTC
many	TRBV11-2	NA	TRBJ2-3	CASSLVYTATDTQYF	TGTGCCAGCAGCTTAGTGTATACGGCTACAGATACGCAGTATTTT
many	TRBV12-3/TRBV12-4	TRBD2	TRBJ2-1	CASSLGLAGLNEQFF	TGTGCCAGCAGTCTGGGACTAGCGGGACTCAATGAGCAGTTCTTC
many	TRBV30	NA	TRBJ1-5	CAWSVRGAGGQPQHF	TGTGCCTGGAGTGTACGGGGGGCAGGAGGTCAGCCCCAGCATTTT
NA	TRBV6-8	NA	TRBJ1-5	CASKSGKYSNQPQHF	TGTGCCAGCAAATCAGGGAAATATAGCAATCAGCCCCAGCATTTT
NA	TRBV6-1	NA	TRBJ2-3	CASSAVFTDTQYF	TGTGCCAGCAGCGCCGTTTTCACAGATACGCAGTATTTT
many	TRBV18	NA	TRBJ2-5	CASSPGGLGETQYF	TGTGCCAGCTCACCTGGGGGGCTGGGAGAGACCCAGTACTTC
many	TRBV20-1	TRBD1	TRBJ2-7	CSAPAGDSPYEQYF	TGCAGTGCCCCGGCTGGGGACAGTCCCTACGAGCAGTACTTC
NA	TRBV4-1	TRBD1	TRBJ2-7	CASGTGTGGREQYF	TGCGCCAGCGGAACCGGGACAGGGGGACGCGAGCAGTACTTC
many	TRBV2	NA	TRBJ1-1	CASSLRGGRYTEAFF	TGTGCCAGCAGCCTACGCGGGGGCCGGTACACTGAAGCTTTCTTT
many	TRBV5-5	NA	TRBJ2-7	CASTTSGEQYF	TGTGCCAGCACCACTTCCGGGGAGCAGTACTTC
few	TRBV7-2	NA	TRBJ2-1	CASSLGRGYEQFF	TGTGCCAGCAGCTTAGGGAGGGGCTATGAGCAGTTCTTC
NA	TRBV3-1	TRBD1	TRBJ2-3	CASREGQGTDTQYF	TGTGCCAGCAGGGAGGGACAGGGCACAGATACGCAGTATTTT
many	TRBV2	NA	TRBJ2-4	CASTPPGAKNIQYF	TGTGCCAGCACTCCCCCGGGAGCCAAAAACATTCAGTACTTC